The 29 T cell receptor beta chains in this list originate from one sample, sequenced in a study of T-cell reconstitution after alpha-beta-depleted transplantation in children. TCRbeta library preparation incorporated unique molecular identifiers. TCRdb re-derived calls from the PCR reads in MiXCR, one entry per CDR3 protein. The data contain hundreds of thousands of distinct CDR3 sequences, under 15% of them singletons. The material was PBMCs, mostly from graft donor cells, obtained 360 days after TCRalphabeta/CD19-depleted stem cell transplant. The receptors derive from a male patient younger than 18 who had a stem cell transplant for acute myeloid leukemia, so the T cells may come from the graft donor.

The V call is TRBV5-6, the J call TRBJ2-5; D gene ambiguous. Trimming removed 0 bases at V and 5 bases at J, with 8 bases between. This CDR3 has 13 amino acids. Germline CDR1 is SGHDT and CDR2 is YYEEEE. In DNA form, the CDR3 reads TGTGCCAGCAGCTTGGGGGTGGTTGAGACCCAGTACTTC. This encodes CASSLGVVETQYF.

In its sample, this clonotype was seen once. The rearrangement joins TRBV20-1 to TRBJ2-3; the match to TRBD2 covers 7 bases. The CDR3 is made up of 15 amino acids. J gave up 2 bases and V 0 bases, and 5 bases lay outside the gene matches. Germline values: CDR1 DFQATT, CDR2 SNEGSKA (reference sequence). CDR3 DNA sequence: TGCAGTGCTAGAGATTCAGCGGGGTCCACAGATACGCAGTATTTT. Its protein is CSARDSAGSTDTQYF.

This clonotype was picked up many times. The chain has TRBV9 and TRBJ2-5; tentative D call: TRBD1 (5 bases). CDR1 is SGDLS, CDR2 YYNGEE, per germline. V gave up 0 bases and J gave up 1 base, with 13 bases separating them. CDR3 length equals 16 residues. This CDR3 is CASSVAPGTGQETQYF. The CDR3 bases are TGTGCCAGCAGCGTAGCTCCCGGCACAGGCCAAGAGACCCAGTACTTC. Variable domain in full (rest from reference TRBV9 and TRBJ2-5): DSGVTQTPKHLITATGQRVTLRCSPRSGDLSVYWYQQSLDQGLQFLIQYYNGEERAKGNILERFSAQQFPDLHSELNLSSLELGDSALYFCASSVAPGTGQETQYFGPGTRLLVL.

This clonotype was seen more than once but under ten times. This chain joins TRBV7-3 and TRBJ2-3, with D tentatively TRBD2 (6 bases). CDR1 SGHTA and CDR2 FQGTGA come from the germline V gene. Trimming took 3 bases from V and 1 from J, leaving 14 bases between them. CDR3 length: 16 residues. The chain's CDR3 is CASSFLDGSGTDTQYF. DNA for the CDR3: TGTGCCAGCAGCTTTTTAGACGGGAGTGGCACAGATACGCAGTATTTT.

This clonotype was seen a few times. The V and J genes are TRBV7-9 and TRBJ1-1, with D unresolved. This CDR3 is built from 15 residues. Germline assignment: CDR1 SEHNR and CDR2 FQNEAQ (reference sequence). Trimming shortened V by 7 bases and J by 0 bases, and 15 bases separated the two germline ends. CDR3 region: CASIISWALNTEAFF. The CDR3 DNA is TGTGCCAGCATCATTAGCTGGGCTTTGAACACTGAAGCTTTCTTT.

The chain joins TRBV7-2 to TRBJ2-3; TRBD1 agrees at 7 bases. Losses at the gene ends were 5 bases for V and 15 bases for J; bases not matched to a gene: 14. Germline V CDR1 and CDR2: SGHTA, FQGNSA. This CDR3 region has 13 residues. The CDR3 nucleotides read TGTGCCAGCAGCCAGGAGGCGACAGGGCCGCTATATTTT. As protein: CASSQEATGPLYF.

This chain links TRBV4-2 with TRBJ1-1; TRBD1 is a possible D gene (6 bases). This CDR3 comprises 16 residues. The ends were cut back, 5 bases at V and 1 base at J, with 17 bases in the middle. From germline, CDR1 is LGHNA and CDR2 YNFKEQ. The CDR3 here is CASSLQVGTQNTEAFF. In nucleotides, the CDR3 is TGTGCCAGCAGCTTACAAGTAGGGACACAGAACACTGAAGCTTTCTTT.

This clonotype was counted between two and nine times. This chain links TRBV29-1 with TRBJ2-2, with 10 bases matching TRBD1. In germline, CDR1 is SQVTM, CDR2 ANQGSEA. V dropped 5 bases and J dropped 5; count of bases not matched to a gene: 8. This CDR3 has 15 amino acids. The CDR3 spells CSVLRGQGLTGELFF. In nucleotides, the CDR3 is TGCAGCGTTTTAAGGGGACAGGGGTTAACCGGGGAGCTGTTTTTT.

The chain has TRBV11-2 and TRBJ2-1; perhaps TRBD2 as D (5 bases). Germline V lookup: CDR1 SGHAT, CDR2 FQNNGV. The V and J ends lost 2 bases and 3 bases respectively, with 11 bases between them. CDR3 length: 15 residues. The CDR3 protein is CASSLTRSNYNEQFF. The CDR3 coding sequence is TGTGCCAGCAGCTTAACTAGGAGTAACTACAATGAGCAGTTCTTC.

V and J are TRBV7-9 and TRBJ2-5; 7 bases map to TRBD2. The J segment lost 0 bases and the V segment lost 6 bases, leaving 10 bases of the junction unmatched. The CDR3 runs to 16 residues. The V gene's germline CDR1 is SEHNR and CDR2 FQNEAQ (reference sequence). The CDR3 DNA is TGTGCCAGCAGTTTCCTTGGGACTACGTACCAAGAGACCCAGTACTTC. Amino acids: CASSFLGTTYQETQYF.

The chain uses TRBV24-1 and TRBJ1-2; tentative D call: TRBD1 (6 bases). The length of the CDR3 is 14 residues. With 7 bases removed from V and 6 bases from J, the gap between germline ends came to 17 bases. The germline CDR1 and CDR2 sequences are KGHDR and SFDVKD. CDR3 nucleotides: TGTGCCACCAGCTCTCCCGGCAGGGGTAATGGCTACACCTTC. This gives the protein CATSSPGRGNGYTF.

The gene calls are TRBV28 and TRBJ2-7; D gene ambiguous. This CDR3 is built from 15 residues. V gave up 6 bases and J gave up 6 bases, with 21 bases separating them. The V gene's germline CDR1 is MDHEN and CDR2 SYDVKM. DNA of the CDR3: TGTGCCAGCAGCCCCGCCGGCCTAGTCCCCATCGAGCAGTACTTC. This sequence encodes CASSPAGLVPIEQYF.

This clonotype occurred many times. V usage is TRBV29-1 and J usage is TRBJ1-5; maybe TRBD1 (6 bases). Germline V lookup: CDR1 SQVTM, CDR2 ANQGSEA. This CDR3 is 12 amino acids long. The CDR3 sequence is CSSQDRNQPQHF. The CDR3 DNA reads as TGCAGTTCCCAGGACAGAAATCAGCCCCAGCATTTT.

The table lists this clonotype with a few counts. This sequence joins TRBV7-3 and TRBJ1-1; D not certain. The CDR3 contains 13 residues. The V gene's germline CDR1 is SGHTA and CDR2 FQGTGA. V was trimmed by 0 bases and J by 6 bases, leaving 8 bases between them. The CDR3 DNA follows: TGTGCCAGCAGCTTAACATGGGCGGCTGAAGCTTTCTTT. It translates to CASSLTWAAEAFF.

This clonotype appeared many times. This chain joins TRBV12-3 or TRBV12-4 and TRBJ2-3, with 11 nucleotides matching TRBD1. The CDR3 spans 12 residues. With V trimmed by 3 bases and J by 15 bases, 5 bases remained unmatched. The CDR3 is CASSFTGTGGYF. In nucleotides, the CDR3 is TGTGCCAGCAGTTTCACCGGGACAGGGGGATATTTT.

In its sample, this clonotype was seen a few times. The chain combines TRBV20-1 with TRBJ2-4; D gene unclear. Germline CDR1 and CDR2: DFQATT and SNEGSKA (reference sequence). The CDR3 has 16 amino acids. The V end lost 3 bases, the J end lost 1 base, and 16 bases lay between the germline ends. In DNA form, the CDR3 reads TGCAGTGCTAGGGATGACTCATGGGCGGCCAAAAACATTCAGTACTTC. Its translation: CSARDDSWAAKNIQYF.

The DNA of the CDR3 is TGTGCCAGCAGCTCTAATGGACTAGCGGGAGGTTACGAGCAGTACTTC. This codes for CASSSNGLAGGYEQYF. The V gene is TRBV7-3, the J gene TRBJ2-7, with 14 bases that match TRBD2. The V and J ends lost 4 bases and 4 bases, in that order; junction bases with no gene match: 6. The germline gives CDR1 SGHTA, CDR2 FQGTGA. The CDR3 length is 16 residues.

The chain has TRBV6-2 or TRBV6-3 and TRBJ2-1; the D is unclear. V lost 5 bases and J lost 10, with 6 bases in between. CDR1 MNHEY and CDR2 SVGEGT come from the germline V gene. The CDR3 has 10 amino acids. The CDR3 spells CASSNGEQFF. In DNA form, the CDR3 reads TGTGCCAGCAGTAATGGGGAGCAGTTCTTC.

The chain recombines TRBV24-1 with TRBJ2-2; TRBD2 aligns across 8 bases. Germline CDR1 reads KGHDR; CDR2 reads SFDVKD. Trimming at V came to 6 bases and at J to 4 bases, leaving 12 bases not matched to a gene. This CDR3 spans 17 amino acids. This CDR3 reads CATSRILAGPSTGELFF. CDR3 nucleotide sequence: TGTGCCACCAGTAGAATCCTAGCGGGTCCCAGCACCGGGGAGCTGTTTTTT.

This clonotype has more than one count but fewer than ten. V is TRBV10-3 and J is TRBJ2-1, with 16 bases matching TRBD2. Germline-derived CDR1 and CDR2 are ENHRY and SYGVKD. The ends lost 6 bases at V and 3 bases at J; junction bases unmatched: 8. The CDR3 covers 18 residues. The CDR3 DNA reads TGTGCCATCAGACCGGGACTAGCGGGAGGGCCGGTCTACAATGAGCAGTTCTTC. Its protein is CAIRPGLAGGPVYNEQFF.

The chain couples TRBV7-9 to TRBJ2-3, with a weak D call TRBD2 (6 bases). From germline, CDR1 is SEHNR and CDR2 FQNEAQ (reference sequence). The CDR3 runs to 12 residues. The V end was cut by 5 bases, the J end by 8 bases, with 11 bases between. The CDR3 loop is CASSNGGFTQYF. The CDR3 DNA sequence: TGTGCCAGCAGCAATGGGGGGTTTACGCAGTATTTT.

V and J are TRBV5-6 and TRBJ2-3, with a weak D call TRBD2 (6 bases). Trimming shortened V by 2 bases and J by 3 bases, and 13 bases separated the two germline ends. Per germline, CDR1 SGHDT and CDR2 YYEEEE. The CDR3 sequence is 15 residues long. Here the CDR3 DNA reads TGTGCCAGCAGCTTTATACTAGCCGGTACAGATACGCAGTATTTT. It codes for CASSFILAGTDTQYF.

This CDR3 reads CASSLGLADTNEQFF. The CDR3 DNA reads as TGTGCCAGCAGCTTAGGACTAGCGGACACCAATGAGCAGTTCTTC. The V and J genes are TRBV11-3 and TRBJ2-1; 9 nucleotides align to TRBD2. The CDR3 consists of 15 residues. The junction had 4 bases not matched to a gene; V was cut back by 1 base and J by 6 bases. Per germline, CDR1 SGHNT and CDR2 YENEEA.

The CDR3 DNA follows: TGTGCCAGCAGCTTGGCCGGACCCTTTGGGCAGTTCTTC. Translating gives CASSLAGPFGQFF. The chain combines TRBV5-6 with TRBJ2-1; D gene unclear. With 0 bases removed from V and 12 bases from J, the gap between germline ends came to 13 bases. The germline V gene has CDR1 SGHDT and CDR2 YYEEEE. The CDR3 is 13 residues long.

V is TRBV20-1 and J is TRBJ2-1, with TRBD1 identical over 9 bases. This CDR3 is built from 15 residues. CDR1 is DFQATT, CDR2 SNEGSKA, per germline (reference sequence). Unmatched junction bases numbered 10, after V lost 6 bases and J lost 4 bases. CDR3 in amino acids: CSAAQGAHPYNEQFF. Written as DNA, the CDR3 is TGCAGTGCAGCACAGGGGGCGCATCCATACAATGAGCAGTTCTTC.

This clonotype was detected a few times. The chain has TRBV7-8 and TRBJ2-1, with 16 bases matching TRBD2. The CDR3 runs to 17 residues. Germline assignment: CDR1 SGHVS and CDR2 FQNEAQ. After removal of 6 bases from V and 5 bases from J, the junction contained 7 bases not matched to a gene. The CDR3 reads CASRGTSGRAIHNEQFF. CDR3 sequence (DNA): TGTGCCAGCAGAGGGACTAGCGGGAGGGCCATACACAATGAGCAGTTCTTC.

The CDR3 sequence is CSTGQVNTDTQYF. CDR3 DNA: TGCAGCACCGGACAGGTCAACACAGATACGCAGTATTTT. The V and J genes are TRBV29-1 and TRBJ2-3; 7 bases are shared with TRBD1. Germline CDR1 reads SQVTM; CDR2 reads ANQGSEA. V lost 8 bases and J lost 2; bases outside the gene matches: 7. The CDR3 is 13 amino acids.

V and J are TRBV20-1 and TRBJ2-5; 7 bases line up with TRBD1. The CDR3 is made up of 16 amino acids. V dropped 3 bases and J dropped 3; count of bases not matched to a gene: 13. From germline, CDR1 is DFQATT and CDR2 SNEGSKA (reference sequence). CDR3 sequence reads: CSASSGETGWKETQYF. The DNA for the CDR3 is TGCAGTGCTAGCAGCGGTGAGACAGGGTGGAAAGAGACCCAGTACTTC.

This clonotype has a handful of counts. This chain joins TRBV4-2 and TRBJ2-7; 8 nucleotides align to TRBD1. CDR1 is LGHNA, CDR2 YNFKEQ, per germline. Unmatched junction bases numbered 8, after V lost 0 bases and J lost 7 bases. This CDR3 contains 15 residues. CDR3 region: CASSQEAGQGREQYF. CDR3 sequence (DNA): TGTGCCAGCAGCCAAGAAGCCGGACAGGGTAGGGAGCAGTACTTC.